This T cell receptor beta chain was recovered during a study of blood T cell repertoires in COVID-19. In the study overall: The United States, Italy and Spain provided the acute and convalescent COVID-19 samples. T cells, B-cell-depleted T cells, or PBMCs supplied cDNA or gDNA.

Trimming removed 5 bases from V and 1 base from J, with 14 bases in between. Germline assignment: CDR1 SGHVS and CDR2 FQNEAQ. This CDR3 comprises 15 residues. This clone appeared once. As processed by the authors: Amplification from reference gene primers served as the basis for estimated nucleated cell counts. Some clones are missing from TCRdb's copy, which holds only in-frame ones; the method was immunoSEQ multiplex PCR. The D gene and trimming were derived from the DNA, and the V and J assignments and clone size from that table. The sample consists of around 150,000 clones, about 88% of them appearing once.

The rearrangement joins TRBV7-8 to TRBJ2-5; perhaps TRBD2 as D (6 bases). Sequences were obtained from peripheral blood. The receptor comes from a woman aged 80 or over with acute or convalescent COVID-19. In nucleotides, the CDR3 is TGTGCCAGCAGCCGTAGCGGAACGCCCCAAGAGACCCAGTACTTC. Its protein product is CASSRSGTPQETQYF. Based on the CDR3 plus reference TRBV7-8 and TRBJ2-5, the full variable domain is GAGVSQSPRYKVAKRGQDVALRCDPISGHVSLFWYQQALGQGPEFLTYFQNEAQLDKSGLPSDRFFAERPEGSVSTLKIQRTQQEDSAVYLCASSRSGTPQETQYFGPGTRLLVL.